This TCR beta chain was found in a study of OX40 agonist ivuxolimab in advanced cancers. Notes on the research overall: Ivuxolimab was an agonistic, fully human IgG2 monoclonal antibody directed against OX40 (CD134), a costimulatory receptor. Intravenous ivuxolimab was administered to patients every 2 weeks at six dose levels: 0.01, 0.1, 0.3, 1.5, 3 and 10 mg/kg. Of the approximately 50 dose-escalation patients, hepatocellular carcinoma was present in about 20, melanoma in some 15, renal cell carcinoma in 9 and head and neck cancer in 9. The dose-escalation cohort was over 70% male with a mean age of approximately 60 years, ranging from roughly 23 to 79. Patients were allowed to have had prior anti-PD-1, anti-PD-L1 or anti-CTLA-4 therapy, and 40% of the dose-escalation patients had been treated with checkpoint inhibitors. Partial responses occurred in three dose-escalation patients: two with cutaneous melanoma and one with hepatocellular carcinoma. The point of sequencing TCRbeta in the periphery was to test whether ivuxolimab changed TCR sequence diversity and drove clonal T-cell expansion. The monotherapy dose-escalation portion (N ≈ 50 patients) of the phase I ivuxolimab trial is reported in the paper.

Patients with a history of autoimmune disease or receiving systemic immunosuppression were excluded from the trial. Peripheral blood for TCR sequencing was drawn from every dose cohort at baseline, at cycle 4 day 1 and at cycle 7 day 1. The samples were taken from a phase I, first-in-human, multicenter, open-label dose-escalation trial of ivuxolimab. Adults with locally advanced or metastatic melanoma, renal cell, hepatocellular, or head and neck squamous cell carcinoma were enrolled in the trial. Before TCR sequencing, CD4+ and CD8+ T cells were separately sorted from peripheral blood. To sequence the TCRbeta CDR3 region, genomic DNA was isolated from the sorted cells. The immunoSEQ Assay was used for sequencing of TCRbeta CDR3 regions. TCRdb's version of the immuneACCESS table is confined to in-frame rearrangements and falls short of the full clone set. An unresolved V gene accounts for under half of the shortfall where checked; the remainder is of unknown origin. The sample data list tens of thousands of clones, and 80% to 90% of these were observed just once. The top ten hold around 2% of the sample.

Notes on this clone: Its target antigen remains unknown. The sample holds no much larger clone one base away, and base qualities are not on file.

What the work shows at the level of the full study, not this receptor alone: On average, CD8+ T cells showed more expanded clones than CD4+ T cells after ivuxolimab. In the 0.1-3.0 mg/kg groups, partial responders were among the patients with the lowest normalized peripheral clonal expansion, particularly in CD8+ T cells. Which antigens the clonally expanded peripheral T cells were specific for was not determined. At doses of 0.1 to 3.0 mg/kg, clonal expansion of both CD4+ and CD8+ blood T cells was observed from baseline to week 6. Low levels of normalized T-cell clonal expansion were also shown by some nonresponding patients.

The CDR3 runs 15 residues from the cysteine to the phenylalanine. Solely the CDR3 DNA is kept, with 45 bases framed from the first base. Here V drops 0 bases and J drops 3 bases, and the junction holds 2 bases not matched to any gene. Reading the germline V gene gives CDR1 KGHSH and CDR2 LQKENI. The receptor chain draws on TRBV18 and TRBJ2-3; 8 junctional bases match TRBD2. This TCR derives from an adult with an advanced solid tumor such as melanoma, head and neck, liver or kidney cancer. Here the sequenced sample was CD4+ or CD8+ T cells sorted from blood, taken in a trial of the OX40 agonist ivuxolimab. The DNA sequence follows: TGTGCCAGCTCACCACCGACGGGAGGGACAGATACGCAGTATTTT. It is translated as CASSPPTGGTDTQYF.